This entry concerns a single T cell receptor beta chain. Germline CDR1 and CDR2: LGHNT and FRNRAP. V gave up 4 bases and J gave up 2 bases; unmatched junction bases: 8. The CDR3 contains 17 residues. In the original processing: Counts of nucleated cells, estimated from reference gene primer amplification, were obtained. The assay was immunoSEQ multiplex PCR, and TCRdb's table has in-frame clones only and misses some. The DNA gave D and trimming, while V, J and clone size come from that table. Among about 350,000 clones listed, 88% were seen once. Clinical history reported by participants formed the basis on which cohorts were assigned. A COVID-19 case had been met by exposed participants during the 2 weeks before study entry. The data originate from a study of blood T cell repertoires in COVID-19. Study background: Sites across the United States, Italy and Spain contributed samples from acute and convalescent COVID-19.

The receptor was isolated from a woman in her 30s who had been exposed to COVID-19. Sequenced material: PBMCs or T cells enriched from blood (not recorded which). This chain links TRBV12-5 with TRBJ1-3; 10 bases match TRBD1. The CDR3 protein is CASGWEGGTGAGNTIYF. The CDR3 DNA reads as TGTGCTAGTGGTTGGGAGGGAGGGACAGGGGCTGGAAACACCATATATTTT.